The 26 T cell receptor beta chains listed next were all sequenced from one sample in a study of T cell repertoires and HLA-DP antigens. Generated by immunoSEQ multiplex PCR, the TCRdb table keeps only in-frame clones and is missing some. Of about 73,000 clones in the sample, about 80% were seen once. No antigen has been identified for these receptors. The specimen sequenced was CD4+ T cells from PBMCs. The source is a man between 60 and 75 years old in good health and CMV-seronegative.

The chain joins TRBV10-2 to TRBJ2-5, with TRBD1 identical over 7 bases. The CDR3 length is 13 residues. The V segment lost 6 bases and the J segment 2 bases; nucleotides outside the gene matches: 3. Per the germline V gene, CDR1 is WSHSY and CDR2 is SAAADI. Here the CDR3 reads CASSRQGQETQYF. The CDR3 nucleotides read TGCGCCAGCAGCCGACAGGGACAAGAGACCCAGTACTTC.

The rearrangement joins TRBV18 to TRBJ1-1, with TRBD1 as a possible D gene (6 bases). Germline V gives CDR1 KGHSH, CDR2 LQKENI. The V gene lost 6 bases and the J gene lost 1 base, with 9 bases spanning the gap. This CDR3 has 13 residues. CDR3 in amino acids: CASSGGGNTEAFF. The DNA for the CDR3 is TGTGCCAGCTCCGGGGGCGGGAACACTGAAGCTTTCTTT.

This chain links TRBV6-1 with TRBJ2-7, with D perhaps TRBD2 (5 bases). The CDR3 consists of 13 residues. Germline V lookup: CDR1 MNHNS, CDR2 SASEGT. V shed 3 bases and J shed 3 bases, with 9 bases lying between them. CDR3: CASSDPGNYEQYV. The CDR3 DNA is TGTGCCAGCAGTGATCCCGGGAACTACGAGCAGTACGTC.

CDR3: CASSPSGAFGNTIYF. The CDR3 DNA is TGTGCCAGCAGCCCCTCCGGAGCCTTTGGAAACACCATATATTTT. This chain uses TRBV7-3 with TRBJ1-3, with no clear D. V was shortened by 5 bases and J by 3 bases, with 14 bases between the two germline ends. In germline, CDR1 is SGHTA, CDR2 FQGTGA. This CDR3 contains 15 residues. The full variable domain, in which reference TRBV7-3 and TRBJ1-3 provide the parts outside the CDR3, is GAGVSQTPSNKVTEKGKYVELRCDPISGHTALYWYRQSLGQGPEFLIYFQGTGAADDSGLPNDRFFAVRPEGSVSTLKIQRTERGDSAVYLCASSPSGAFGNTIYFGEGSWLTVV.

This clone counts as medium-sized. The chain recombines TRBV4-1 with TRBJ1-3; D remains unclear. V gave up 1 base and J gave up 0 bases, with 13 bases separating them. The germline gives CDR1 MGHRA, CDR2 YSYEKL. CDR3 length: 17 amino acids. The CDR3 coding sequence is TGCGCCAGCAGCCAAGCAACTCGGCCGCTCTCTGGAAACACCATATATTTT. It yields the protein CASSQATRPLSGNTIYF.

This clone was detected only a few times. The chain joins TRBV15 to TRBJ2-6; a weak D match, TRBD1 (5 bases). Trimming shortened V by 5 bases and J by 12 bases, and 11 bases separated the two germline ends. CDR1 LNHNV and CDR2 YYDKDF come from the germline V gene (reference sequence). This CDR3 comprises 12 residues. CDR3 coding DNA: TGTGCCACCAGCTCCCAGGGTCGCGTCCTGACTTTC. Residues: CATSSQGRVLTF.

The chain has TRBV7-9 and TRBJ1-1, with D possibly matching TRBD1 (5 bases). V lost 1 base, J lost 4 bases, and 10 bases lay in between. The CDR3 has 14 amino acids. Per germline, CDR1 SEHNR and CDR2 FQNEAQ (reference sequence). This CDR3 reads CASSLDQGSTEAFF. CDR3 nucleotide sequence: TGTGCCAGCAGCTTAGATCAGGGATCCACTGAAGCTTTCTTT. The whole variable domain, filled in from reference TRBV7-9 and TRBJ1-1, reads DTGVSQNPRHKITKRGQNVTFRCDPISEHNRLYWYRQTLGQGPEFLTYFQNEAQLEKSRLLSDRFSAERPKGSFSTLEIQRTEQGDSAMYLCASSLDQGSTEAFFGQGTRLTVV.

The chain has TRBV10-1 and TRBJ2-7, with 9 bases aligning to TRBD1. Trimming cost V 0 bases and J 5 bases; bases outside gene matches: 8. Germline CDR1 WNHNN, CDR2 SYGVQD (reference sequence). This CDR3 contains 16 residues. The CDR3 DNA reads as TGCGCCAGCAGTGAGTCAGGTGGGACAGGGCCCCACGAGCAGTACTTC. It encodes CASSESGGTGPHEQYF.

V and J are TRBV18 and TRBJ2-2, with TRBD2 as a possible D gene (6 bases). The CDR3 is 16 amino acids. Trimming removed 7 bases from V and 0 bases from J, with 15 bases in between. In germline, CDR1 is KGHSH, CDR2 LQKENI. This CDR3 is CASFPPGEANTGELFF. The CDR3 coding sequence is TGTGCCAGCTTCCCCCCCGGGGAGGCGAACACCGGGGAGCTGTTTTTT.

A note on this clone: At one boundary the junction diverges from the germline segment, which might be a read error. The chain couples TRBV5-4 to TRBJ2-1; D gene unclear. Germline V lookup: CDR1 SGHNT, CDR2 YYREEE (reference sequence). The CDR3 has 13 residues. In DNA form, the CDR3 reads TGTGCCAGCAGCAGCTCCTCCAACAATGAGCAGTTCTTC. Its translation is CASSSSSNNEQFF. The variable domain in full, with the rest retrieved from reference TRBV5-4 and TRBJ2-1, is ETGVTQSPTHLIKTRGQQVTLRCSSQSGHNTVSWYQQALGQGPQFIFQYYREEENGRGNFPPRFSGLQFPNYSSELNVNALELDDSALYLCASSSSSNNEQFFGPGTRLTVL.

This rearrangement joins TRBV10-3 to TRBJ2-2, with 12 positions matching TRBD1. This CDR3 spans 15 amino acids. The V gene's germline CDR1 is ENHRY and CDR2 SYGVKD. V shed 10 bases and J 5 bases; nucleotides not matched to a gene: 8. CDR3 protein: CATELGQGATGELFF. The CDR3 DNA is TGTGCCACCGAACTGGGACAGGGGGCAACCGGGGAGCTGTTTTTT.

The chain couples TRBV5-6 to TRBJ2-7, with TRBD2 as a possible D gene (6 bases). CDR1 is SGHDT, CDR2 YYEEEE, per germline. Trimming took 4 bases from V and 6 from J, leaving 8 bases between them. This CDR3 spans 11 amino acids. CDR3 protein: CASSRGSEQYV. CDR3 sequence (DNA): TGTGCCAGCAGCCGGGGGTCCGAGCAGTACGTC.

The chain carries TRBV5-1 and TRBJ1-4; D gene unclear. The CDR3 extends over 16 amino acids. CDR1 is SGHRS and CDR2 is YFSETQ in the germline V gene. Trimming cost V 2 bases and J 0 bases, with 11 bases left between them. The CDR3 bases are TGCGCCAGCAGCTTCAGCGGCCGGACAACTAATGAAAAACTGTTTTTT. This codes for CASSFSGRTTNEKLFF.

Only one count was recorded for this clone. The chain recombines TRBV6-4 with TRBJ2-1; D may be TRBD1 or TRBD2 (5 bases each). The germline V and J ends were trimmed by 2 bases and 7 bases, with 12 bases remaining between them. Germline V CDR1 and CDR2: MRHNA, SNTAGT. The CDR3 covers 14 residues. The CDR3 loop is CASSDPERGNEQFF. The CDR3, as DNA: TGTGCCAGCAGTGACCCCGAGAGGGGAAATGAGCAGTTCTTC.

J is TRBJ1-1 and V is TRBV10-1, with D tentatively TRBD1 (6 bases). Germline lookup yields CDR1 WNHNN and CDR2 SYGVQD (reference sequence). The CDR3 totals 13 residues. With 2 bases removed from V and 5 bases from J, the gap between germline ends came to 9 bases. Here the CDR3 DNA reads TGCGCCAGCAGTGAGGGGGGCTTGACTGAAGCTTTCTTT. Encoded protein: CASSEGGLTEAFF.

The chain couples TRBV30 to TRBJ2-5, with 10 positions matching TRBD2. The trim removed 5 bases at V and 0 bases at J, leaving 0 bases unmatched. The length of the CDR3 is 13 residues. Looked up from germline, CDR1 is GTSNPN and CDR2 is SVGIG (reference sequence). The CDR3 sequence is CAWGTSDQETQYF. The CDR3 bases are TGTGCCTGGGGGACTAGCGACCAAGAGACCCAGTACTTC.

The rearrangement uses TRBV5-1 and TRBJ2-5; 12 positions match TRBD2. Unmatched junction bases numbered 10, after V lost 4 bases and J lost 6 bases. This CDR3 has 16 amino acids. The V gene's germline CDR1 is SGHRS and CDR2 YFSETQ. The CDR3, as DNA: TGCGCCAGCAGCACCACGACTAGCGGGAGTGGGAAGACCCAGTACTTC. This codes for CASSTTTSGSGKTQYF.

The chain has TRBV2 and TRBJ1-6; the D gene is possibly TRBD1 (5 bases). CDR3 length equals 14 residues. The V gene's germline CDR1 is SNHLY and CDR2 FYNNEI. V lost 6 bases, J lost 7 bases, and 13 bases lay in between. CDR3 in amino acids: CASRGGTVNSPLHF. CDR3 sequence (DNA): TGTGCCAGCAGGGGGGGGACCGTGAATTCACCCCTCCACTTT.

This chain links TRBV19 with TRBJ1-6; a possible D gene is TRBD1 (5 bases). The length of the CDR3 is 16 residues. Germline lookup yields CDR1 LNHDA and CDR2 SQIVND (reference sequence). V was pared by 3 bases and J by 0 bases, with 9 bases between. The CDR3 spells CASSMQGGSYNSPLHF. The CDR3 DNA follows: TGTGCCAGTAGTATGCAGGGTGGCTCCTATAATTCACCCCTCCACTTT.

The V call is TRBV19, the J call TRBJ2-4; tentatively, D is TRBD2 (5 bases). The CDR3 spans 17 residues. V lost 5 bases and J lost 0, with 17 bases in between. The germline V gene encodes CDR1 LNHDA and CDR2 SQIVND (reference sequence). In nucleotides, the CDR3 is TGTGCCAGTAGTCTCGAGAGGGCCCCTCTAGCCAAAAACATTCAGTACTTC. Residues: CASSLERAPLAKNIQYF.

The chain has TRBV30 and TRBJ1-4, with D tentatively TRBD1 (5 bases). V lost 4 bases and J 4 bases, leaving 22 bases between the germline ends. Germline-derived CDR1 and CDR2 are GTSNPN and SVGIG (reference sequence). The CDR3 length is 17 residues. DNA of the CDR3: TGTGCCTGGACCCAACAATCACTCGACAGACGTAATGAAAAACTGTTTTTT. Its protein is CAWTQQSLDRRNEKLFF.

The chain carries TRBV7-8 and TRBJ2-7; D gene uncertain. The CDR3 is made up of 12 amino acids. The germline V gene encodes CDR1 SGHVS and CDR2 FQNEAQ. The V and J ends lost 6 bases and 4 bases respectively, with 10 bases between them. As DNA, the CDR3 is TGTGCCAGCAGTCCAACCCAGTACGAGCAGTACGTC. The encoded protein is CASSPTQYEQYV.

This sequence joins TRBV19 and TRBJ2-3; 15 nucleotides line up with TRBD2. The germline gives CDR1 LNHDA, CDR2 SQIVND (reference sequence). This CDR3 has 18 residues. After removal of 4 bases from V and 8 bases from J, the junction contained 13 bases not matched to a gene. CDR3 DNA sequence: TGTGCCAGTAGTAGCCCAAGGACTAGCGGGGGGGCCTCCTTTACGCAGTATTTT. Its protein is CASSSPRTSGGASFTQYF.

V is TRBV7-8 and J is TRBJ2-7; D not resolved. The V end was cut by 2 bases, the J end by 2 bases, with 10 bases between. The germline CDR1 and CDR2 sequences are SGHVS and FQNEAQ. The CDR3 contains 14 residues. CDR3 bases: TGTGCCAGCAGCTTACGCGGCCGTACCTACGAGCAGTACGTC. This gives the protein CASSLRGRTYEQYV.

The chain carries TRBV9 and TRBJ2-7; the match to TRBD1 covers 10 bases. Germline V gene data show CDR1 as SGDLS and CDR2 as YYNGEE. Trimming removed 3 bases from V and 3 bases from J; junction bases left unmatched: 6. CDR3 length equals 15 residues. DNA for the CDR3: TGTGCCAGCAGCGGCCCCGGGACAGGGGTCTACGAGCAGTACTTC. Its protein is CASSGPGTGVYEQYF. The full variable domain, rest sourced from reference TRBV9 and TRBJ2-7, is DSGVTQTPKHLITATGQRVTLRCSPRSGDLSVYWYQQSLDQGLQFLIQYYNGEERAKGNILERFSAQQFPDLHSELNLSSLELGDSALYFCASSGPGTGVYEQYFGPGTRLTVT.

The chain recombines TRBV11-1 with TRBJ2-1; perhaps TRBD2 as D (5 bases). Between the trimmed V and J ends, which lost 5 bases and 9 bases, there was a span of 23 bases. Germline CDR1 SGHAT, CDR2 FQDESV (reference sequence). The CDR3 runs 16 residues. The CDR3 here is CASSIRSERPPREQFF. The DNA of the CDR3 is TGTGCCAGCAGCATCCGTAGCGAGCGCCCGCCGCGTGAGCAGTTCTTC.